This T cell receptor beta chain is drawn from a study of T cells expressing NK-cell markers. Study background: Seven of the eight sequenced donors were classified as HCMV-seropositive, and one was classified as seronegative.

The CDR3 runs 12 residues. Germline assignment: CDR1 DFQATT and CDR2 SNEGSKA (reference sequence). TCRdb reprocessed the 5' RACE reads; each CDR3 protein has one entry and no DNA is given. The sample totals 250,000 to 300,000 distinct CDR3 sequences; its top ten clones hold around 0.4%. Points from the study as a whole: Questions lingered over whether expanded NKG2C+ T cell clones were HCMV-specific.

In regard to this clonotype: Its antigen is not known.

The chain carries TRBV20-1 and TRBJ2-4; TCRdb's D call, TRBD1, is unchecked because there is no DNA. This clonotype was obtained from a man aged 18 to 35 in good health. Specimen: blood T cells: a sorted CD56 or NKG2C T cell subset, CD4+ or CD8+ T cells, or bulk PBMC T cells (not recorded which). CDR3 loop: CSAPGAKNIQYF.